The 26 T cell receptor beta chains below were found in one sample sequenced in a study of blood T cell repertoires in COVID-19. Profiled with immunoSEQ multiplex PCR; TCRdb holds only in-frame clones, not every one. This table holds about 88,000 clones, approximately 86% found once. Sequenced: peripheral blood. All receptors come from a male donor with acute or convalescent COVID-19.

This clone is a singleton in its sample. The V call is TRBV6-1, the J call TRBJ2-7, with a tentative D call TRBD2 (5 bases). Per the germline V gene, CDR1 is MNHNS and CDR2 is SASEGT. There are 16 residues in the CDR3. Trimming shortened V by 2 bases and J by 4 bases, and 18 bases separated the two germline ends. CDR3 amino acids: CASSETPGVGIYEQYF. Here the CDR3 DNA reads TGTGCCAGCAGTGAAACCCCCGGCGTCGGGATATACGAGCAGTACTTC.

The V gene is TRBV6-5, the J gene TRBJ1-6; 10 bases map to TRBD1. Losses at the gene ends were 4 bases for V and 7 bases for J; bases not matched to a gene: 7. Per the germline V gene, CDR1 is MNHEY and CDR2 is SVGAGI. This CDR3 is 16 amino acids long. The CDR3 DNA sequence: TGTGCCAGCAGTTCCCCCCAGGGACAGGGGAATTCACCCCTCCACTTT. It is translated as CASSSPQGQGNSPLHF.

The rearrangement uses TRBV9 and TRBJ1-1; D might be TRBD1 (5 bases). CDR3 size: 14 residues. The germline CDR1 and CDR2 sequences are SGDLS and YYNGEE. Trimming shortened V by 0 bases and J by 3 bases, and 9 bases separated the two germline ends. CDR3 bases: TGTGCCAGCAGCGTAGTTGGAGGGGACACTGAAGCTTTCTTT. Amino acids: CASSVVGGDTEAFF.

This clone was seen only once. The rearrangement uses TRBV3-1 (or the pseudogene TRBV3-2) and TRBJ1-2; 8 positions agree with TRBD1. Germline lookup yields CDR1 LGHDT and CDR2 YNNKEL (reference sequence). CDR3 length: 15 amino acids. V gave up 4 bases and J gave up 4 bases; unmatched junction bases: 8. The CDR3 DNA reads TGTGCCAGCAGCCGCAGGGGGCGCTTAGGCTATGGCTACACCTTC. Amino acids: CASSRRGRLGYGYTF.

This clone has only one observation. This chain joins TRBV7-2 and TRBJ2-7, with TRBD2 identical over 8 bases. The CDR3 extends over 14 amino acids. Germline trimming cut 5 bases from V and 6 bases from J; bases unmatched to any gene: 9. The germline gives CDR1 SGHTA, CDR2 FQGNSA. In DNA form, the CDR3 reads TGTGCCAGCAGCCTAACGCGGGAGGTGAGCGAGCAGTACTTC. It specifies CASSLTREVSEQYF.

The V gene is TRBV30, the J gene TRBJ1-1; D is unresolved. The CDR3 is 13 amino acids. Germline V gives CDR1 GTSNPN, CDR2 SVGIG (reference sequence). V lost 5 bases to trimming and J lost 2 bases, with 12 bases between them. CDR3 amino acids: CAWALGRNTEAFF. For the CDR3, the DNA is TGTGCCTGGGCGCTGGGCCGAAACACTGAAGCTTTCTTT. The full variable domain, its missing parts supplied by reference TRBV30 and TRBJ1-1, is SQTIHQWPATLVQPVGSPLSLECTVEGTSNPNLYWYRQAAGRGLQLLFYSVGIGQISSEVPQNLSASRPQDRQFILSSKKLLLSDSGFYLCAWALGRNTEAFFGQGTRLTVV.

The chain uses TRBV11-3 and TRBJ2-3; 11 nucleotides align to TRBD2. The junction had 7 bases not matched to a gene; V was cut back by 5 bases and J by 0 bases. Germline loops: CDR1 SGHNT, CDR2 YENEEA. The CDR3 is made up of 17 amino acids. The CDR3 coding sequence is TGTGCCAGCAGCCTCCGCACTAGCGGGGGAAGCACAGATACGCAGTATTTT. It specifies CASSLRTSGGSTDTQYF. Looking up the rest from reference TRBV11-3 and TRBJ2-3 gives the full variable domain: EAGVVQSPRYKIIEKKQPVAFWCNPISGHNTLYWYLQNLGQGPELLIRYENEEAVDDSQLPKDRFSAERLKGVDSTLKIQPAELGDSAVYLCASSLRTSGGSTDTQYFGPGTRLTVL.

This rearrangement joins TRBV6-5 to TRBJ1-1, with D maybe TRBD1 (6 bases). V dropped 8 bases and J dropped 4 bases, with 20 bases sitting between them. This CDR3 contains 15 residues. Germline assignment: CDR1 MNHEY and CDR2 SVGAGI. The CDR3 sequence: CASRDFQGRGTEAFF. The CDR3 region has the DNA TGTGCCAGCCGGGATTTTCAGGGGAGGGGCACTGAAGCTTTCTTT.

This sequence joins TRBV7-9 and TRBJ2-5; the D gene is possibly TRBD2 (6 bases). The germline V gene has CDR1 SEHNR and CDR2 FQNEAQ (reference sequence). The CDR3 sequence is 16 residues long. Trimming pared 2 bases from V and 2 bases from J, leaving 15 bases between. This chain's CDR3 is CASSLFQAGLQETQYF. CDR3 nucleotide sequence: TGTGCCAGCAGCTTATTTCAGGCGGGGCTTCAAGAGACCCAGTACTTC.

The chain links TRBV18 to TRBJ1-1; D is uncertain. CDR3 length equals 12 residues. The germline gives CDR1 KGHSH, CDR2 LQKENI. V was cut by 5 bases and J by 2 bases, with 6 bases left in between. As DNA, the CDR3 is TGTGCCAGCTCATTTTATAACACTGAAGCTTTCTTT. Its protein product is CASSFYNTEAFF.

This clone came up a few times. The chain links TRBV5-5 to TRBJ1-5; D ambiguous. This CDR3 spans 14 amino acids. Germline lookup yields CDR1 SGHKS and CDR2 YYEKEE (reference sequence). The germline V and J ends were trimmed by 3 bases and 3 bases, with 10 bases remaining between them. The CDR3 nucleotides read TGTGCCAGCAGCTCCCGGGTCAACAATCAGCCCCAGCATTTT. Protein: CASSSRVNNQPQHF.

This chain uses TRBV5-4 with TRBJ2-3; 15 positions agree with TRBD2. CDR3 length equals 17 residues. Trimming at V came to 4 bases and at J to 4 bases, leaving 7 bases not matched to a gene. Germline CDR1 and CDR2: SGHNT and YYREEE (reference sequence). CDR3 in amino acids: CASSLVGLAGGADTQYF. The CDR3 bases are TGTGCCAGCAGCCTCGTTGGACTAGCGGGGGGGGCAGATACGCAGTATTTT.

This chain joins TRBV18 and TRBJ2-5; D is unresolved. CDR3 length equals 11 residues. From germline, CDR1 is KGHSH and CDR2 LQKENI. V was cut by 4 bases and J by 5 bases, with 5 bases left in between. The CDR3: CASSLSETQYF. As DNA, the CDR3 is TGTGCCAGCTCACTTTCGGAGACCCAGTACTTC.

A single count supports this clone. The V call is TRBV5-6, the J call TRBJ2-1; D might be TRBD1 (6 bases). The CDR3 runs to 17 residues. Trimming cost V 1 base and J 2 bases, with 16 bases left between them. The V gene's germline CDR1 is SGHDT and CDR2 YYEEEE. The CDR3 region has the DNA TGTGCCAGCAGCTTGAAATCGTTAGGGGGAGCCTACAATGAGCAGTTCTTC. Amino acid sequence: CASSLKSLGGAYNEQFF.

This clone was observed once. The gene calls are TRBV6-6 and TRBJ2-5, with a weak D call TRBD1 (5 bases). Trimming cost V 5 bases and J 7 bases, with 8 bases left between them. Germline V gene data show CDR1 as MNHNY and CDR2 as SVGAGI (reference sequence). This CDR3 contains 11 residues. This CDR3 is CASSQTVTQYF. Here the CDR3 DNA reads TGTGCCAGCAGTCAGACAGTGACCCAGTACTTC.

The V gene is TRBV6-5, the J gene TRBJ1-2; D is ambiguous. Between the trimmed V and J ends, which lost 6 bases and 8 bases, there was a span of 16 bases. CDR1 and CDR2 (germline): MNHEY, SVGAGI. The CDR3 runs to 13 residues. The CDR3 is CASRKAGIDGYTF. The CDR3 DNA reads TGTGCCAGCAGAAAGGCGGGAATAGACGGCTACACCTTC.

The chain employs TRBV9 and TRBJ2-6, with 8 bases matching TRBD2. V shed 4 bases and J 0 bases; nucleotides not matched to a gene: 9. From germline, CDR1 is SGDLS and CDR2 YYNGEE. This CDR3 contains 18 residues. The CDR3: CASSPRGGDVSGANVLTF. CDR3 in DNA: TGTGCCAGCAGCCCCCGGGGGGGGGATGTCTCTGGGGCCAACGTCCTGACTTTC.

V and J are TRBV6-2 or TRBV6-3 and TRBJ1-1; D is ambiguous. The germline V and J ends were trimmed by 2 bases and 8 bases, with 9 bases remaining between them. The CDR3 is 12 amino acids. CDR1 and CDR2 (germline): MNHEY, SVGEGT. For the CDR3, the DNA is TGTGCCAGCAGTTACCTCACGGGGGAAGCTTTCTTT. This gives the protein CASSYLTGEAFF.

The J gene is TRBJ1-4, the V gene TRBV3-1 (or the pseudogene TRBV3-2), with D possibly TRBD1 on 6 matching bases. The germline V gene encodes CDR1 LGHDT and CDR2 YNNKEL (reference sequence). CDR3 size: 14 residues. The V gene lost 5 bases and the J gene lost 5 bases, with 12 bases spanning the gap. DNA of the CDR3: TGTGCCAGCAGCTTCCGGACAGAGAATGAAAAACTGTTTTTT. This codes for CASSFRTENEKLFF.

V and J are TRBV18 and TRBJ2-5; 7 bases align to TRBD2. The CDR3 is 14 amino acids. J was trimmed by 5 bases and V by 2 bases; bases with no gene match: 5. Germline lookup yields CDR1 KGHSH and CDR2 LQKENI. The CDR3 DNA follows: TGTGCCAGCTCACCAGTCAGCGGGATGGAGACCCAGTACTTC. This encodes CASSPVSGMETQYF.

The chain recombines TRBV6-5 with TRBJ2-7; D might be TRBD2 (6 bases). The CDR3 is 13 amino acids. The germline CDR1 and CDR2 sequences are MNHEY and SVGAGI. Trimming took 8 bases from V and 6 from J, leaving 17 bases between them. The CDR3 spells CASPEEGISEQYF. CDR3 bases: TGTGCCAGCCCCGAGGAGGGGATCAGCGAGCAGTACTTC.

The chain combines TRBV15 with TRBJ2-1, with 8 bases matching TRBD2. Looked up from germline, CDR1 is LNHNV and CDR2 is YYDKDF (reference sequence). The V gene end was trimmed by 0 bases and the J gene end by 2 bases; junction bases not matched to a gene: 3. This CDR3 has 16 amino acids. CDR3 DNA: TGTGCCACCAGCAGAGATCTAGCGGGCGCCTACAATGAGCAGTTCTTC. Protein: CATSRDLAGAYNEQFF.

This chain joins TRBV29-1 and TRBJ1-2; the D gene is possibly TRBD1 (5 bases). The germline gives CDR1 SQVTM, CDR2 ANQGSEA. The germline V and J ends were trimmed by 7 bases and 6 bases, with 15 bases remaining between them. The CDR3 is 12 residues long. CDR3 amino acids: CSAPTVPNGYTF. CDR3 sequence (DNA): TGCAGCGCCCCGACAGTACCGAATGGCTACACCTTC. The full variable domain, rest sourced from reference TRBV29-1 and TRBJ1-2, is SAVISQKPSRDICQRGTSLTIQCQVDSQVTMMFWYRQQPGQSLTLIATANQGSEATYESGFVIDKFPISRPNLTFSTLTVSNMSPEDSSIYLCSAPTVPNGYTFGSGTRLTVV.

This rearrangement joins TRBV19 to TRBJ2-7, with 9 bases fitting TRBD1. The CDR3 has 15 residues. In germline, CDR1 is LNHDA, CDR2 SQIVND (reference sequence). V shed 6 bases and J 0 bases; nucleotides not matched to a gene: 6. The CDR3 here is CASSPGTGSSYEQYF. CDR3 DNA sequence: TGTGCCAGTAGCCCCGGGACAGGGAGCTCCTACGAGCAGTACTTC.

J is TRBJ1-2 and V is TRBV28; no firm D call. Trimming stripped 1 base from V and 0 bases from J, with 3 bases between. This CDR3 has 13 amino acids. The V gene's germline CDR1 is MDHEN and CDR2 SYDVKM. Here the CDR3 DNA reads TGTGCCAGCAGTTTATCCGCTAACTATGGCTACACCTTC. Its protein is CASSLSANYGYTF.

This chain connects TRBV19 to TRBJ1-3, with a tentative D call TRBD1 (6 bases). CDR3 length: 15 residues. Germline assignment: CDR1 LNHDA and CDR2 SQIVND (reference sequence). V was clipped by 10 bases and J by 3 bases, with 19 bases between them. The CDR3 region is CATKGLGGNGNTIYF. CDR3 sequence (DNA): TGTGCCACCAAAGGACTAGGGGGTAATGGAAACACCATATATTTT.